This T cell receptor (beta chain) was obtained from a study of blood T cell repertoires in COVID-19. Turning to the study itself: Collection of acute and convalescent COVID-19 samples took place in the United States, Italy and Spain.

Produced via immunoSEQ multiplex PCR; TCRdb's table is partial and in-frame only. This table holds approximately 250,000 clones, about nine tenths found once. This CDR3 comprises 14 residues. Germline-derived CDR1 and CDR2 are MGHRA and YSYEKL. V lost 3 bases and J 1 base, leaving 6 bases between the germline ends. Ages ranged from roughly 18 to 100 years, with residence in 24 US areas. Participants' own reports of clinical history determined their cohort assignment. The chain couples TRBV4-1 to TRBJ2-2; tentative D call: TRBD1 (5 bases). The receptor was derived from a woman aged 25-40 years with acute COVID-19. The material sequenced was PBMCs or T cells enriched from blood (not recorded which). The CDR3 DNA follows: TGCGCCAGCAGCCAGGACAAGAACACCGGGGAGCTGTTTTTT. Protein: CASSQDKNTGELFF.